This TCR beta chain originates from a study of shared clonotypes between healthy human individuals. Study processing details: From ImmunoSEQ came sequences covering only the junction and carrying no quality scores, so filtering differed. Only in-frame clones appear in the TCRdb table, and some are missing; sequencing was by immunoSEQ multiplex PCR. V, J and clone size were drawn from that table, and D and trimming were deduced from the DNA. The data show about a million clones, approximately 77% seen once. A remark on this clone: Its specificity is unknown.

Study outcomes and limitations: Among donors, clonotype sharing was expected to be affected by sequencing depth. The study's rarefaction showed incomplete sorted-subset sequencing despite large depth.

CDR3 length: 14 residues. V was pared by 6 bases and J by 6 bases, with 17 bases between. Germline-derived CDR1 and CDR2 are SGHVS and FQNEAQ. Sequenced material: memory CD4+ T cells from PBMCs. Sample subset: CD45RA-negative fraction. This sequence joins TRBV7-8 and TRBJ1-1; unclear D gene. The clonotype was recovered from a man aged 18-30 years in good health. Some clones in this sample may be carry-over from other donors' samples. CDR3 nucleotides: TGTGCCAGCAGGCAAAATATTGAGGCGGCTGAAGCTTTCTTT. Translating it yields CASRQNIEAAEAFF.